This note documents a single TCR beta chain sequence. The target antigen is unknown. RNA extraction was followed by reverse transcription into cDNA, which acted as the sequencing template. TCRdb's table, derived via immunoSEQ multiplex PCR, lists solely in-frame clones and lacks some. The sample yields some 200,000 clones, approximately 56% seen once. The data were taken from a study of CD8+ T cells in alopecia areata. Study-wide results and caveats: Lesional scalp displayed greater clonality than normal scalp, most notably in alopecia totalis/universalis.

Stated treatment: oral pan-JAK inhibitor, 5-10 mg twice daily. Between the trimmed V and J ends, which lost 0 bases and 1 base, there was a span of 6 bases. In germline, CDR1 is LGHNA, CDR2 YSLEER. The CDR3 covers 14 residues. The chain employs TRBV4-3 and TRBJ1-2; D is unclear. This receptor was identified in a human donor with alopecia areata. The sample here was CD4+ T cells sorted from blood, taken at week 4, from a patient treated with tofacitinib. In nucleotides, the CDR3 is TGCGCCAGCAGCCAAGACTCGCATAACTATGGCTACACCTTC. Translating it yields CASSQDSHNYGYTF.